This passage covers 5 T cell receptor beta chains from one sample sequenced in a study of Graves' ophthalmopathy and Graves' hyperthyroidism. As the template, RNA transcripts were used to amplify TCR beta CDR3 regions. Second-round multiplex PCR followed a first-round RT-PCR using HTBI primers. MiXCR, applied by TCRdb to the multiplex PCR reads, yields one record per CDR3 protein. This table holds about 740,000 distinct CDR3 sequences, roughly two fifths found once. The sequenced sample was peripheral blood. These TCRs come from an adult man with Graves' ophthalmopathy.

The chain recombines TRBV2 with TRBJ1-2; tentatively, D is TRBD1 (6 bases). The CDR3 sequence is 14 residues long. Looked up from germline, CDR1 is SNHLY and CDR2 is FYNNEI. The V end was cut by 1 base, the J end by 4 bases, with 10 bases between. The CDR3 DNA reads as TGTGCCAGCAGTGAAGAAACAGGGATCTATGGCTACACCTTC. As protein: CASSEETGIYGYTF.

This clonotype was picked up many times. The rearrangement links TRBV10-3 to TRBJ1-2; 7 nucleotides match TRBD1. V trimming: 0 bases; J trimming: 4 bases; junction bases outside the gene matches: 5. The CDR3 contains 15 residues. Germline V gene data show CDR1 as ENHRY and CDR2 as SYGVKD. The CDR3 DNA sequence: TGTGCCATCAGTGAGTCGGGACAGCCGAGCTATGGCTACACCTTC. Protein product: CAISESGQPSYGYTF.

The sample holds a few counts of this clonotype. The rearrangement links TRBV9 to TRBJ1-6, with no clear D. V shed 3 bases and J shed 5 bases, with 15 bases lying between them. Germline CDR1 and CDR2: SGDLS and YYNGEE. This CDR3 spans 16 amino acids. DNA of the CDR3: TGTGCCAGCAGCGCTCGCGGCCAGGAGAATAATTCACCCCTCCACTTT. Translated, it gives CASSARGQENNSPLHF. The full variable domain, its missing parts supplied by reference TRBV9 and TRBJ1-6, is DSGVTQTPKHLITATGQRVTLRCSPRSGDLSVYWYQQSLDQGLQFLIQYYNGEERAKGNILERFSAQQFPDLHSELNLSSLELGDSALYFCASSARGQENNSPLHFGNGTRLTVT.

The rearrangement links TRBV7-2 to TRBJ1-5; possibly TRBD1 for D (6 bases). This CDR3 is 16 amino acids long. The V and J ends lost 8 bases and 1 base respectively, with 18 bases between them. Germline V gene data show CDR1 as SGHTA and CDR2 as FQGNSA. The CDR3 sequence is CASSLIQGGSNQPQHF. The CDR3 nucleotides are TGTGCCAGCTCACTTATACAGGGAGGGAGCAATCAGCCCCAGCATTTT.

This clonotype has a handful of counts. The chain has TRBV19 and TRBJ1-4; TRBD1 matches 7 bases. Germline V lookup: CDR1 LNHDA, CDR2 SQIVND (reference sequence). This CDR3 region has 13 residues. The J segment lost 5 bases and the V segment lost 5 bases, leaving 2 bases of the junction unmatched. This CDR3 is CASSGQENEKLFF. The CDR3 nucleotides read TGTGCCAGTAGTGGACAGGAGAATGAAAAACTGTTTTTT.